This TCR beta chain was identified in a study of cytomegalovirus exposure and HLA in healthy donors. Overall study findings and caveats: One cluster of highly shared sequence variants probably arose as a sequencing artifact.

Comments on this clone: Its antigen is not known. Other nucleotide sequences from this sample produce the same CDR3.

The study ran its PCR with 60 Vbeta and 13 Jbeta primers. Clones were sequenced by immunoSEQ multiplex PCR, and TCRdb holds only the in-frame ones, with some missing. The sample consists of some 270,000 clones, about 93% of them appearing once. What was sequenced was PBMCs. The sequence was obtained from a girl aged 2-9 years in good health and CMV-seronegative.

The chain's CDR3 is CASSLAGGNQPQHF. The CDR3 nucleotides are TGTGCCAGCAGCTTGGCAGGGGGCAATCAGCCCCAGCATTTT. The chain has TRBV5-4 and TRBJ1-5, with D possibly matching TRBD1 (6 bases). V was pared by 0 bases and J by 2 bases, with 6 bases between. The CDR3 spans 14 residues. Germline V gives CDR1 SGHNT, CDR2 YYREEE (reference sequence). Together with reference TRBV5-4 and TRBJ1-5, the CDR3 gives the full variable domain: ETGVTQSPTHLIKTRGQQVTLRCSSQSGHNTVSWYQQALGQGPQFIFQYYREEENGRGNFPPRFSGLQFPNYSSELNVNALELDDSALYLCASSLAGGNQPQHFGDGTRLSIL.